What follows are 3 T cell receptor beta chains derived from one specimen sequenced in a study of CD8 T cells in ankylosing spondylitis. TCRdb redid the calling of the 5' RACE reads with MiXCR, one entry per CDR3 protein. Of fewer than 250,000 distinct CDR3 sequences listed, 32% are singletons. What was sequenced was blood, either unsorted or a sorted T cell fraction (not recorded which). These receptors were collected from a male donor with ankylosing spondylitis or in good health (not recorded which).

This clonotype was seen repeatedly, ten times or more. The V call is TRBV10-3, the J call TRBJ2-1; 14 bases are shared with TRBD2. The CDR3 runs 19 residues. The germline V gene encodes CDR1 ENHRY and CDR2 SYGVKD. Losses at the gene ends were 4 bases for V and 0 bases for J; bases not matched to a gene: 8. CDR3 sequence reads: CAISGLAGGQVSSYNEQFF. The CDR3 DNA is TGTGCCATCAGTGGACTAGCGGGGGGGCAGGTAAGCTCCTACAATGAGCAGTTCTTC.

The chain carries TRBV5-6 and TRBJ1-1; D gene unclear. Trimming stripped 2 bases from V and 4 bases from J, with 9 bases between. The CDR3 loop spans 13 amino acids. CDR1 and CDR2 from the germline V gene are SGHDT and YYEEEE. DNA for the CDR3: TGTGCCAGCAGCTTTCAGGAACCCACTGAAGCTTTCTTT. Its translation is CASSFQEPTEAFF.

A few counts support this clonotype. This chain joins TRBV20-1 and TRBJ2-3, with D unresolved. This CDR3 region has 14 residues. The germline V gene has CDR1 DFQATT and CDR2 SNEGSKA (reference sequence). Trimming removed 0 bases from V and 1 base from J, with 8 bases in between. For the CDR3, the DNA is TGCAGTGCTAGAGATCGCGCGGGCACAGATACGCAGTATTTT. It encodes CSARDRAGTDTQYF.